This paragraph covers one T cell receptor beta chain sequence. Its antigen is not known. These data are taken from a study of tumor-infiltrating lymphocytes in localized non-small cell lung cancer. Background on the study: Resected tumor was paired with non-adjacent uninvolved lung from the same patient.

Sequencing used immunoSEQ multiplex PCR; TCRdb keeps in-frame clones, though not all of them. This repertoire shows roughly 2,900 clones, 60% to 70% found once; its top ten account for roughly a sixth. Study-level findings and limits: Only some patients had TCR sequencing, depending on available tissue. IM1 and IM2 tumors showed no difference in T-cell fraction.

The CDR3 length is 16 residues. The ends lost 2 bases at V and 2 bases at J; junction bases unmatched: 7. Germline CDR1 and CDR2: SEHNR and FQNEAQ (reference sequence). This TCR derives from a human donor with non-small cell lung cancer. This rearrangement joins TRBV7-9 to TRBJ2-3, with TRBD1 identical over 7 bases. The sample comprised uninvolved lung tissue not adjacent to the tumor. The CDR3 bases are TGTGCCAGCAGCTTAAAAGTGACAGGGATCACAGATACGCAGTATTTT. Its translation is CASSLKVTGITDTQYF. The full variable domain, completed using reference TRBV7-9 and TRBJ2-3, is DTGVSQNPRHKITKRGQNVTFRCDPISEHNRLYWYRQTLGQGPEFLTYFQNEAQLEKSRLLSDRFSAERPKGSFSTLEIQRTEQGDSAMYLCASSLKVTGITDTQYFGPGTRLTVL.